This T cell receptor beta chain emerged from a study of blood T cell repertoires in COVID-19. Study context: Some COVID-19 samples were acute and others convalescent; all came from the United States, Italy and Spain.

The germline CDR1 and CDR2 sequences are GTSNPN and SVGIG (reference sequence). The V end lost 1 base, the J end lost 0 bases, and 7 bases lay between the germline ends. The length of the CDR3 is 14 residues. TCRdb's table, derived via immunoSEQ multiplex PCR, lists solely in-frame clones and lacks some. The sample has 450,000 to 500,000 clones, 70% to 90% seen once. This chain connects TRBV30 to TRBJ2-1; D might be TRBD1 (5 bases). Material: PBMCs or T cells enriched from blood (not recorded which). The receptor's source is a woman between 55 and 75 years old who had recovered from COVID-19. CDR3 coding DNA: TGTGCCTGGAGTGGGGGCAGCTCCTACAATGAGCAGTTCTTC. Translating it yields CAWSGGSSYNEQFF.